Listed below are T cell receptor beta chains from one sample, sequenced in a study of cytotoxic CD8 clonotypes in ibrutinib-treated CLL. Method: immunoSEQ multiplex PCR; TCRdb's copy keeps in-frame clones and lacks some. The sample consists of about 4,000 clones, around 83% of them appearing once. This specimen consisted of PBMCs, obtained before ibrutinib treatment. The receptors originated from a human donor with chronic lymphocytic leukemia. CDR3s leave out the opening cysteine and the closing phenylalanine or tryptophan.

>TRBV28|12
ADTTAPGSYEQF
>TRBV6-6|9
ASKRLNEQF
>TRBV25-1|15
ASSESGLTDGKNIQY
>TRBV7-9|14
ASSLFGGDFGNEQF
>TRBV4-1|13
ASRGALLGRGEQF
>TRBV29-1|10
SVGARQETQY
>TRBV28|11
ASKIAGLGEQF
>TRBV5-6|10
ASSTTEYGYT
>TRBV19|12
ASSSTTGENGYT
>TRBV30|10
AWRGGGTEAF
>TRBV27|12
ASSPRGRPYEQY
>TRBV10-3|10
AISDKGDEQF
>TRBV19|13
ASRDSSGRADTQY
>TRBV28|11
ASSGQTNQPQH
>TRBV11-2|12
ASSSTSGHVTQY
>TRBV19|11
ASKQGGGLEQY
>TRBV5-1|11
ASSLAQDIEAF
>TRBV7-2|13
ASSGTLAGSYEQY
>TRBV7-3|11
ASSVNREDGYT
>TRBV27|16
ASRDAGALSSRGHGYT
>TRBV14|13
ASSQDRSGGNEQF
>TRBV7-8|15
ASSPGTSGSNTDTQY
>TRBV30|13
AWNHGTGTPEIQY
>TRBV7-3|10
ASSFGIDTQY
>TRBV10-1|12
ASSESTGSGELF
>TRBV18|15
ASSPPLAGDSADTQY
>TRBV28|11
ASSWGGSGEQY
>TRBV9|13
ASSTHGGENTEAF
>TRBV5-1|13
ASSRRLAAYNEQF
>TRBV18|13
ASSKTSGGHNEQF
>TRBV28|12
ASSSGSLADTQY
>TRBV9|13
ASSVGGSGSNEQF
>TRBV7-6|10
ASSPGAGELF
>TRBV14|18
ASSQGTPGLAGFSYNEQF
>TRBV4-1|14
ASSQDLAGLQETQY
>TRBV18|14
ASSSSQGGAGETQY
>TRBV5-1|10
ASSPTGETQY
>TRBV20-1|8
SASKETQY
>TRBV11-2|14
ASSPSPGTGLETQY
>TRBV2|10
ASRQGSEKLF
>TRBV18|12
ASSPGGATHEQY
>TRBV6-1|10
ASTRLGYGYT
>TRBV10-3|11
AISESTSGELF
>TRBV27|14
ASSPGQGRSYNEQF
>TRBV7-9|15
ASSLLQGLGIQNEQF
>TRBV6-5|12
ASNLASGPYEQY
>TRBV4-1|17
ASSQAGGQGARKGNTIY
>TRBV5-8|15
ASSLSGTSGSTDTQY
>TRBV11-2|10
ASVRWTDTQY
>TRBV12-5|14
ASVFLGGAKKETQY
>TRBV28|13
ASTGGVAGKYTQY
>TRBV19|11
ASSLQGIYGYT
>TRBV13|13
ASSRSRVPSYEQY
>TRBV5-1|12
ASSQQGAPYGYT
>TRBV29-1|13
SVEDYRALRNEQF
>TRBV28|15
ASSITGGRSSYNEQF
>TRBV28|13
ASSLLGYFVQPQH
>TRBV7-6|11
ASSLGLAGEQY
>TRBV7-8|10
ATSPLNTEAF